This T cell receptor (beta chain) emerged from a study of blood T cell repertoires in COVID-19. About the research overall: Whether acute or convalescent, the COVID-19 samples came from the United States, Italy and Spain. T cells, B-cell-depleted T cells, or PBMCs provided the cDNA or gDNA that served as material.

Study processing details: Nucleated cell counts were estimated from reference gene primer amplification. Only in-frame clones appear in the TCRdb table, and some are missing; sequencing was by immunoSEQ multiplex PCR. For V, J and clone size, that table is used; D and trimming come from the DNA. Here the sample spans 280,000 or so clones, approximately 86% being singletons. Sequencing input: peripheral blood. The receptor was isolated from a woman aged 25 to 45 who had recovered from COVID-19.

The CDR3 here is CASSSGLTEGYTF. CDR3 bases: TGTGCCAGCAGCTCCGGGCTGACAGAAGGCTACACCTTC. This chain uses TRBV9 with TRBJ1-2; D is perhaps TRBD1 (5 bases). The CDR3 covers 13 residues. Germline CDR1 is SGDLS and CDR2 is YYNGEE. V gave up 4 bases and J gave up 8 bases, with 15 bases separating them.